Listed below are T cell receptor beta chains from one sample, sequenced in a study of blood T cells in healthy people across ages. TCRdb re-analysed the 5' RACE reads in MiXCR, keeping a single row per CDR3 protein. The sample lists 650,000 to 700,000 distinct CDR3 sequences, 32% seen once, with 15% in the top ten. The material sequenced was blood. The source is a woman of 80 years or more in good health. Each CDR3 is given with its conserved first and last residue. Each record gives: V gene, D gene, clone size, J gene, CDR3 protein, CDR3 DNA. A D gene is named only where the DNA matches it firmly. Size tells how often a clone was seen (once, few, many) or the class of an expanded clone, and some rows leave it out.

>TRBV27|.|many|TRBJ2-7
CASSFSPGDNEQYF
TGTGCCAGCAGTTTTTCGCCAGGGGACAACGAGCAGTACTTC
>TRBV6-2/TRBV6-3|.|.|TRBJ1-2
CTSMVGFAANYGYTF
TGTACCAGCATGGTAGGGTTCGCGGCTAACTATGGCTACACCTTC
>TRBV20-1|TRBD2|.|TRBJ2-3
CSARELRAGVGNTQYF
TGCAGTGCTAGAGAGTTGCGAGCGGGGGTGGGAAATACGCAGTATTTT
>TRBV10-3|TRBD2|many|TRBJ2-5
CAISEAGTSFETQYF
TGTGCCATCAGTGAGGCCGGGACTAGCTTTGAGACCCAGTACTTC
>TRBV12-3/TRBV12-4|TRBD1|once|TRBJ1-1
CASRWYRGNTEAFF
TGCGCCAGCAGGTGGTACAGGGGGAACACTGAAGCTTTCTTT
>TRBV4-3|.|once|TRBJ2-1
CASSQVPSGLLNEQFF
TGCGCCAGCAGCCAAGTCCCCTCCGGATTGCTGAATGAGCAGTTCTTC
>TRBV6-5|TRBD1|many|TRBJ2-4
CASSPGTVIGAKNIQYF
TGTGCCAGCAGCCCCGGGACAGTCATAGGAGCCAAAAACATTCAGTACTTC
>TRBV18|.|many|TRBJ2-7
CASSPPAKGVGEQYF
TGTGCCAGCTCACCACCGGCGAAGGGGGTTGGAGAGCAGTACTTC
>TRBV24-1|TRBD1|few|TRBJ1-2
CAPSDPDRGYGYTF
TGTGCCCCCAGTGATCCAGACAGGGGATACGGCTACACCTTC
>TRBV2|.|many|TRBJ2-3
CASRITDTQYF
TGTGCCAGCCGTATCACAGATACGCAGTATTTT
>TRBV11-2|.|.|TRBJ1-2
CASSLGGGHYGYTF
TGTGCCAGCAGCTTAGGGGGCGGTCACTATGGCTACACCTTC
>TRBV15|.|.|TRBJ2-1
CATSRDRGSGLYNEQFF
TGTGCCACCAGCAGAGATAGGGGTTCGGGACTCTACAATGAGCAGTTCTTC
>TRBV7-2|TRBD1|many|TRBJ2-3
CASSPRTGGSDTQYF
TGTGCCAGCAGCCCTCGGACAGGGGGCTCAGATACGCAGTATTTT
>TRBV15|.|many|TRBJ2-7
CATSRLAGYAYEQYF
TGTGCCACCAGCAGACTGGCGGGGTACGCCTACGAGCAGTACTTC
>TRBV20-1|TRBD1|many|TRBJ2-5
CSARTGTGALETQYF
TGCAGTGCTAGAACCGGGACAGGGGCTTTGGAGACCCAGTACTTC
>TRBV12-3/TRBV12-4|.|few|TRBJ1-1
CASSLPLVNTEAFF
TGTGCCAGCAGTTTGCCCCTGGTGAACACTGAAGCTTTCTTT
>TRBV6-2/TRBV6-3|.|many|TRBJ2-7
CASSSFGTRKGQYF
TGTGCCAGCAGTTCTTTCGGGACAAGGAAAGGGCAGTACTTC
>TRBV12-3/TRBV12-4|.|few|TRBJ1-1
CASSLKGYWNTEAFF
TGTGCCAGCAGCCTGAAGGGGTACTGGAACACTGAAGCTTTCTTT
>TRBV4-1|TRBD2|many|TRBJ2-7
CASSQETASGVYEQYF
TGCGCCAGCAGCCAAGAAACAGCCAGCGGGGTCTACGAGCAGTACTTC
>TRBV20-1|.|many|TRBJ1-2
CSARLGPEGYTF
TGCAGTGCTAGGTTGGGACCAGAGGGCTACACCTTC
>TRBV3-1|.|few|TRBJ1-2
CASSQDRRLHYGYTF
TGTGCCAGCAGCCAAGATCGACGGCTCCACTATGGCTACACCTTC
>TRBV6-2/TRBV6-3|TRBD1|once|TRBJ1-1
CASGYRGVNTEAFF
TGTGCCAGCGGATACAGGGGCGTAAACACTGAAGCTTTCTTT
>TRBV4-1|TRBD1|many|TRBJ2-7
CASSQATGVTYEQYF
TGCGCCAGCAGCCAAGCGACAGGGGTTACCTACGAGCAGTACTTC
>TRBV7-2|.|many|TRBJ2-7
CASSLAPGTTRYEQYF
TGTGCCAGCAGCTTAGCGCCGGGGACAACCCGCTACGAGCAGTACTTC
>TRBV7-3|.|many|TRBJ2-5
CASSLNGRGETQYF
TGTGCCAGCAGCTTAAATGGCAGGGGAGAGACCCAGTACTTC
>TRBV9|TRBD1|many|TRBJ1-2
CASSVPRTGGPNYGYTF
TGTGCCAGCAGCGTTCCCCGGACAGGGGGTCCGAACTATGGCTACACCTTC
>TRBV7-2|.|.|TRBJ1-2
CASSLSAGRDYDYTF
TGTGCCAGCAGCTTATCGGCAGGGCGGGACTATGACTACACCTTC
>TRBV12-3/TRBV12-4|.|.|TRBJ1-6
CASSRRSGDPLHF
TGTGCCAGCAGTCGGCGATCTGGGGACCCCCTCCACTTT
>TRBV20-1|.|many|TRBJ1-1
CSARDWAANTEAFF
TGCAGTGCTAGAGATTGGGCAGCGAACACTGAAGCTTTCTTT
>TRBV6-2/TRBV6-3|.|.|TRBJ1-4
CASRGSEKLFF
TGTGCCAGCAGGGGGTCTGAAAAACTGTTTTTT
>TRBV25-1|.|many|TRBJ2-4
CASSDGKGASIQYF
TGTGCCAGCAGTGACGGGAAGGGCGCGAGCATTCAGTACTTC
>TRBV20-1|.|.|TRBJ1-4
CSARHILPANEKLFF
TGCAGTGCTAGACATATCTTACCGGCTAATGAAAAACTGTTTTTT
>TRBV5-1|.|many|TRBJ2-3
CASSLGPTGIGTDTQYF
TGCGCCAGCAGCTTGGGGCCCACAGGGATTGGGACAGATACGCAGTATTTT
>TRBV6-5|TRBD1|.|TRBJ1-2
CASRTELGTDGYTF
TGTGCCAGCAGGACCGAGCTCGGGACAGATGGCTACACCTTC
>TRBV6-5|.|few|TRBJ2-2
CASSLTGGPTGELFF
TGTGCCAGCAGCCTCACCGGGGGACCCACCGGGGAGCTGTTTTTT
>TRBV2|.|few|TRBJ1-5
CASTGESNQPQHF
TGTGCCAGCACGGGGGAGAGCAATCAGCCCCAGCATTTT
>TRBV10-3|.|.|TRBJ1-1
CAISNNRATEAFF
TGTGCCATCAGTAATAACAGGGCGACTGAAGCTTTCTTT
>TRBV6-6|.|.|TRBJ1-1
CASRLQGGSTEAFF
TGTGCCAGCAGGTTACAGGGAGGGAGCACTGAAGCTTTCTTT
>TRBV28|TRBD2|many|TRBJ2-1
CASTRAGGVNEQFF
TGTGCCAGCACCCGCGCTGGGGGGGTCAATGAGCAGTTCTTC
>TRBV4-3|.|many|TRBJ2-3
CASSQDLGRPTDTQYF
TGCGCCAGCAGCCAAGATCTGGGACGGCCCACAGATACGCAGTATTTT
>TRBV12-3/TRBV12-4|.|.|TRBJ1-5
CASSFRASGNIQPQHF
TGTGCCAGCAGTTTCCGGGCATCAGGGAATATTCAGCCCCAGCATTTT
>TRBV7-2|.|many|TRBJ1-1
CASSRRGNTEAFF
TGTGCCAGCAGTCGCAGGGGCAACACTGAAGCTTTCTTT
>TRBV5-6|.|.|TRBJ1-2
CASSSTGTNYGYTF
TGTGCCAGCAGCTCGACAGGAACAAACTATGGCTACACCTTC
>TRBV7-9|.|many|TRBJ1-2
CASSFGRGELGGYTF
TGTGCCAGCAGCTTTGGCAGGGGCGAACTGGGGGGCTACACCTTC
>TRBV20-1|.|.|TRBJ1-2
CSAREQDLYGYTF
TGCAGTGCTAGAGAACAAGACCTATATGGCTACACCTTC
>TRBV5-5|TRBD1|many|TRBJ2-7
CASSGDRRRPYEQYF
TGTGCCAGCAGCGGGGACAGACGGAGACCCTACGAGCAGTACTTC
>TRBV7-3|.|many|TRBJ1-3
CASSSSGGNTIYF
TGTGCCAGCAGCTCGAGCGGGGGAAACACCATATATTTT
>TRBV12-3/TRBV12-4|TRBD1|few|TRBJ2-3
CASRSGQGPLGDTQYF
TGTGCCAGCAGATCGGGACAGGGGCCCCTAGGAGATACGCAGTATTTT